This T cell receptor (beta chain) originates from a study of blood T cell repertoires in COVID-19. For the study at large: Samples taken during acute and convalescent COVID-19 were collected in the United States, Italy and Spain.

Clones were read by immunoSEQ multiplex PCR, and TCRdb kept only the in-frame ones, dropping some. The profile shows roughly 260,000 clones, about nine tenths of them singletons. The CDR3 loop spans 15 amino acids. Germline lookup yields CDR1 KGHSH and CDR2 LQKENI. The junction had 5 bases not matched to a gene; V was cut back by 6 bases and J by 1 base. This clonotype was obtained from a woman aged 45-65 years who had recovered from COVID-19. This sequence joins TRBV18 and TRBJ1-4, with TRBD1 identical over 7 bases. The sample consisted of peripheral blood. Here the CDR3 DNA reads TGTGCCAGCTCCCCCAGGACAGGAACTAATGAAAAACTGTTTTTT. As protein: CASSPRTGTNEKLFF. The full variable domain, rest sourced from reference TRBV18 and TRBJ1-4, is NAGVMQNPRHLVRRRGQEARLRCSPMKGHSHVYWYRQLPEEGLKFMVYLQKENIIDESGMPKERFSAEFPKEGPSILRIQQVVRGDSAAYFCASSPRTGTNEKLFFGSGTQLSVL.